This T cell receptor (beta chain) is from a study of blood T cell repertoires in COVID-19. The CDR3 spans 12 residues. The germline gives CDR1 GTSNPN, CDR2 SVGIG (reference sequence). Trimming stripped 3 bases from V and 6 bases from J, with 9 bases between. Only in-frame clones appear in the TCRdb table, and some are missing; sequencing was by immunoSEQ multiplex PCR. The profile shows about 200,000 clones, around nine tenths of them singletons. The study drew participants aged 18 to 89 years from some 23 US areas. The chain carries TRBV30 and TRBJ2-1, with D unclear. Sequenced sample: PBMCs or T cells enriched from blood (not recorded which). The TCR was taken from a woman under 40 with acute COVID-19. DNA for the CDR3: TGTGCCTGGAGATTAAACAGCAATGAGCAGTTCTTC. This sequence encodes CAWRLNSNEQFF.